The rows below give T cell receptor beta chains drawn from one sample of a study of cytomegalovirus exposure and HLA in healthy donors. Sequencing used immunoSEQ multiplex PCR; TCRdb keeps in-frame clones, though not all of them. The repertoire consists of 100,000 or so clones, with around 80% occurring once and the leading ten covering approximately 14%. Source material: PBMCs. These receptors came from a male donor in good health and CMV-seropositive. Each CDR3 is given with its conserved first and last residue. D genes are given only for firm matches. Some rows mark clone size as missing; the rest say once, few, many or name a class of expanded clone.

NA,TRBJ1-5,TRBV4-3,NA,TGCGCCAGCAGCCTGTTTTTGGACACGAATCAGCCCCAGCATTTT,CASSLFLDTNQPQHF
NA,TRBJ1-1,TRBV6-1,NA,TGTGCCAGCAGTGAAGTAGGAGGGGACACTGAAGCTTTCTTT,CASSEVGGDTEAFF
TRBD1,TRBJ2-5,TRBV7-3,NA,TGTGCCACCTCGACAGGGCCCCTAGAGACCCAGTACTTC,CATSTGPLETQYF
TRBD2,TRBJ2-2,TRBV9,NA,TGTGCCAGCAGCGTAGCCACCCCGCGGGGGGCGCGTATTGGCGGGGAGCTGTTTTTT,CASSVATPRGARIGGELFF
TRBD1,TRBJ1-2,TRBV5-1,NA,TGCGCCAGCAGCACCGGACAGGGCGAGGGGGGCTACACCTTC,CASSTGQGEGGYTF
TRBD1,TRBJ2-7,TRBV28,NA,TGTGCCAGCGTGACAGGGCTCGAGCAGTACTTC,CASVTGLEQYF
NA,TRBJ1-4,TRBV19,NA,TGTGCCAGTAGTCCCCTCGGCGGAACTAATGAAAAACTGTTTTTT,CASSPLGGTNEKLFF
NA,TRBJ2-7,TRBV6-5,NA,TGTGCCAGCAGCCTCGGGAGCTCCTACGAGCAGTACTTC,CASSLGSSYEQYF
TRBD1,TRBJ1-5,TRBV11-2,few,TGTGCCAGCAGCTCCGGAGGACAGGGCTGGCAGCCCCAGCATTTT,CASSSGGQGWQPQHF
TRBD1,TRBJ2-2,TRBV27,NA,TGTGCCAGCAGGCCGGGACAGGGGCTGACCGGGGAGCTGTTTTTT,CASRPGQGLTGELFF
NA,TRBJ2-4,TRBV10-1,few,TGCGCCAGCAGTGAATCGAGGGTTGGTGTTCAGTACTTC,CASSESRVGVQYF
TRBD2,TRBJ2-1,TRBV9,NA,TGTGCCAGCGGGCTAGCGGGGCTTTACAATGAGCAGTTCTTC,CASGLAGLYNEQFF
NA,TRBJ2-1,TRBV9,NA,TGTGCCAGCAGCCCAGAGGGCCATAGCTCCTACAATGAGCAGTTCTTC,CASSPEGHSSYNEQFF
NA,TRBJ1-1,TRBV14,NA,TGTGCCAGCAGCCAAGACACAGGGTATGACACTGAAGCTTTCTTT,CASSQDTGYDTEAFF
TRBD1,TRBJ2-7,TRBV6-5,NA,TGTGCCAGCAGTCAGGGGGAACTTAAATACGAGCAGTACTTC,CASSQGELKYEQYF
NA,TRBJ2-7,TRBV7-8,NA,TGTGCCAGCAGCTCAGACAGGTCCTACGAGCAGTACTTC,CASSSDRSYEQYF
NA,TRBJ2-2,TRBV7-9,NA,TGTGCCAGCAGGCATGCGCGGACAGAGAACACCGGGGAGCTGTTTTTT,CASRHARTENTGELFF
NA,TRBJ1-1,TRBV4-1,NA,TGCGCCAGCAGCCAATTTAGTATCTCGTGGCGGGCTTTCTTT,CASSQFSISWRAFF
NA,TRBJ2-7,TRBV9,few,TGTGCCAGCAGCGTAGGGGGCATGGACGAGCAGTACTTC,CASSVGGMDEQYF
NA,TRBJ1-5,TRBV19,once,TGTGCCAGTATGGGAGGGGATTTGAGCAATCAGCCCCAGCATTTT,CASMGGDLSNQPQHF
NA,TRBJ1-2,TRBV7-9,once,TGTGCCAGCAGGACACAGGGTAGGTATGGCTACACCTTC,CASRTQGRYGYTF
NA,TRBJ1-2,TRBV5-1,NA,TGCGCCAGCAGCGTGGAGGGGGACGGCTACACCTTC,CASSVEGDGYTF
NA,TRBJ1-2,TRBV5-1,NA,TGCGCCAGCAGCTTGGACCCGGGGGAGGTCTACACCTTC,CASSLDPGEVYTF
NA,TRBJ2-7,TRBV7-7,NA,TGTGCCAGCAGCCTGGACACGTTCTCCTACGAGCAGTACTTC,CASSLDTFSYEQYF
TRBD1,TRBJ2-5,TRBV11-2,NA,TGTGCCAGCAGCTTAGATCTAGGGACAGGGCTCCAAGAGACCCAGTACTTC,CASSLDLGTGLQETQYF
NA,TRBJ1-4,TRBV10-3,NA,TGTGCCATCAGTGATTCGGTCCTGGGAGATGAAAAACTGTTTTTT,CAISDSVLGDEKLFF